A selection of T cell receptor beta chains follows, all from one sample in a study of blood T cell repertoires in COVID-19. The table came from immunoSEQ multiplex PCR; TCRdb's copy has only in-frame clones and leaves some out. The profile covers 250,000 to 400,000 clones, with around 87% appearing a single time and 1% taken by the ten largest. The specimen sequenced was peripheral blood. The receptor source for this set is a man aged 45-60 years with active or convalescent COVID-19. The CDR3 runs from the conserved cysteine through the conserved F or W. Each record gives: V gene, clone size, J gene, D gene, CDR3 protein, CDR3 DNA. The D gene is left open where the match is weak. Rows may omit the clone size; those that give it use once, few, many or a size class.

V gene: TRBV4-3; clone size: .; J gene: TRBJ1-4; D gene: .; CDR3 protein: CASSQDWDSVNEKLFF; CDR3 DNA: TGCGCCAGCAGCCAAGATTGGGACTCCGTTAATGAAAAACTGTTTTTT
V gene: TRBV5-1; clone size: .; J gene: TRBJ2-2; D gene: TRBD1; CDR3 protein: CASSLEWGTGTVGELFF; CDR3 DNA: TGCGCCAGCAGCTTGGAGTGGGGGACAGGGACTGTCGGGGAGCTGTTTTTT
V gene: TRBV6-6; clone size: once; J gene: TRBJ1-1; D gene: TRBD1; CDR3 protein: CASSWDRANTEAFF; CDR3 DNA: TGTGCCAGCAGCTGGGACAGGGCGAACACTGAAGCTTTCTTT
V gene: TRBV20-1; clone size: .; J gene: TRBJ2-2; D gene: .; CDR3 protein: CSASPGFSNTGELFF; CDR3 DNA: TGCAGTGCTAGTCCGGGTTTCTCGAACACCGGGGAGCTGTTTTTT
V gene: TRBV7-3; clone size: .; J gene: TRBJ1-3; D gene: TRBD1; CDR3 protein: CASSLTGGGNTIYF; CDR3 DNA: TGTGCCAGCAGCCTAACAGGGGGTGGAAACACCATATATTTT
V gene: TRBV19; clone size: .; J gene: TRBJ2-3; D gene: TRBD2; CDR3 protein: CASSIAVAGVADTQYF; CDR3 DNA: TGTGCCAGTAGTATAGCGGTAGCGGGGGTGGCAGATACGCAGTATTTT
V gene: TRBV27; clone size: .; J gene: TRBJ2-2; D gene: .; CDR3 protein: CASSFSASVDTGELFF; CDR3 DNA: TGTGCCAGCAGTTTTTCGGCTAGCGTGGACACCGGGGAGCTGTTTTTT
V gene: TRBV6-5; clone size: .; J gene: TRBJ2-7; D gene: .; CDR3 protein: CASSPGTVVVREQYF; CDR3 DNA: TGTGCCAGCAGTCCCGGGACTGTTGTTGTAAGGGAGCAGTACTTC
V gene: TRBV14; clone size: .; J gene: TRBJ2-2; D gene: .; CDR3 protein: CASSVRFANTGELFF; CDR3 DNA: TGTGCCAGCAGCGTCCGGTTCGCGAACACCGGGGAGCTGTTTTTT
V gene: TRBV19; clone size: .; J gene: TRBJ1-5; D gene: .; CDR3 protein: CASSYQLYQPQHF; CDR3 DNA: TGTGCCAGTAGTTACCAGTTGTATCAGCCCCAGCATTTT
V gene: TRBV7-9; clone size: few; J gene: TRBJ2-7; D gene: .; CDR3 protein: CASSRDEQYF; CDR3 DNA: TGTGCCAGCAGCCGGGACGAGCAGTACTTC
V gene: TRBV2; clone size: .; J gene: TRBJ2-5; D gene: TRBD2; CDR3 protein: CASSETSGQETQYF; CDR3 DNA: TGTGCCAGCAGTGAGACTAGCGGTCAAGAGACCCAGTACTTC
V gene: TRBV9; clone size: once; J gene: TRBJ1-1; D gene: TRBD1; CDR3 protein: CASSVATGGFTEAFF; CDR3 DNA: TGTGCCAGCAGCGTAGCTACAGGGGGCTTCACTGAAGCTTTCTTT
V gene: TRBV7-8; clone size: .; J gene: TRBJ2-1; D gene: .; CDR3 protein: CASSWGTPGVSYNEQFF; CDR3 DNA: TGTGCCAGCAGCTGGGGGACACCCGGGGTGTCCTACAATGAGCAGTTCTTC
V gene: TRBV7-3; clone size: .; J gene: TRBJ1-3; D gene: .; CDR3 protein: CASSSDHSGNTIYF; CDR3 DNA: TGTGCCAGCAGCTCAGATCACTCTGGAAACACCATATATTTT
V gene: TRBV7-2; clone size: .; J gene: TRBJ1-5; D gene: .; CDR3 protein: CASSLSVGGSQPQHF; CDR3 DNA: TGTGCCAGCAGCTTAAGTGTTGGGGGGAGTCAGCCCCAGCATTTT